This TCR beta chain is drawn from a study of blood T cell repertoires in COVID-19. Study context: PBMCs, B-cell-depleted T cells, or T cells provided the cDNA or gDNA that made up the material.

Original processing methods: Using reference gene primer amplification, nucleated cell counts were estimated. Assay used: immunoSEQ multiplex PCR; TCRdb lists only in-frame clones, some missing. Clonal size and the V and J genes are those of that table, whereas D and trimming came from the DNA. The profile shows about 85,000 clones, roughly four fifths of them singletons. The junction had 6 bases not matched to a gene; V was cut back by 2 bases and J by 6 bases. Germline V CDR1 and CDR2: SGHKS, YYEKEE (reference sequence). The CDR3 totals 15 residues. This chain uses TRBV5-5 with TRBJ1-5; TRBD1 matches at 9 bases. The sample was peripheral blood. The receptor was isolated from a woman aged 80 or older with acute or convalescent COVID-19. CDR3 residues: CASSLEGTGIQPQHF. CDR3 nucleotide sequence: TGTGCCAGCAGCTTAGAGGGGACAGGGATTCAGCCCCAGCATTTT.